These 20 T cell receptor beta chains were sequenced from one sample in a study of blood T cell repertoires in COVID-19. This table comes from immunoSEQ multiplex PCR, and its TCRdb copy is limited to in-frame clones, with some not included. The table lists some 180,000 clones, more than 80% of them singletons. The sequencing input was peripheral blood. These receptors originate from a human donor in a cohort sampled during active COVID-19.

This clone is a singleton in its sample. The chain combines TRBV3-1 (or the pseudogene TRBV3-2) with TRBJ2-5, with 10 nucleotides matching TRBD1. Germline V gene lookup returns CDR1 LGHDT and CDR2 YNNKEL (reference sequence). The CDR3 sequence is 15 residues long. V lost 7 bases to trimming and J lost 5 bases; unmatched junction nucleotides: 10. The CDR3 DNA sequence: TGTGCCAGCACTAGCCGGGACAGGGGATGGGAGACCCAGTACTTC. Its translation: CASTSRDRGWETQYF.

V gene TRBV3-1 (or the pseudogene TRBV3-2) combines with J gene TRBJ1-5, with a weak D call TRBD1 (5 bases). Germline lookup yields CDR1 LGHDT and CDR2 YNNKEL (reference sequence). There are 14 residues in the CDR3. V was pared by 3 bases and J by 5 bases, with 11 bases between. The CDR3 here is CASSHYGGDQPQHF. The CDR3 DNA reads as TGTGCCAGCAGCCATTACGGGGGGGATCAGCCCCAGCATTTT.

The chain combines TRBV7-8 with TRBJ1-6; D is unclear. This CDR3 is 15 amino acids long. Trimming took 5 bases from V and 0 from J, leaving 8 bases between them. Germline V gene data show CDR1 as SGHVS and CDR2 as FQNEAQ. As DNA, the CDR3 is TGTGCCAGCAGCACCTTCGGCTCCTATAATTCACCCCTCCACTTT. Amino acids: CASSTFGSYNSPLHF.

The J gene is TRBJ2-1, the V gene TRBV5-5; no reliable D call. Per germline, CDR1 SGHKS and CDR2 YYEKEE (reference sequence). V shed 5 bases and J shed 4 bases, with 10 bases lying between them. The CDR3 is 13 residues long. The CDR3 region has the DNA TGTGCCAGCAGTGACGGGTCGTACAATGAGCAGTTCTTC. It specifies CASSDGSYNEQFF.

V and J are TRBV29-1 and TRBJ2-7, with D perhaps matching TRBD1 (6 bases). The germline V gene encodes CDR1 SQVTM and CDR2 ANQGSEA. V was clipped by 4 bases and J by 4 bases, with 11 bases between them. The CDR3 is 12 residues long. Here the CDR3 reads CSVVGGDYEQYF. CDR3 DNA: TGCAGCGTTGTAGGGGGAGATTACGAGCAGTACTTC.

The genes are TRBV7-9 and TRBJ2-2; 9 bases align to TRBD1. Per the germline V gene, CDR1 is SEHNR and CDR2 is FQNEAQ (reference sequence). The CDR3 is 16 amino acids. The ends lost 2 bases at V and 3 bases at J; junction bases unmatched: 4. The CDR3 DNA is TGTGCCAGCAGCTTACCACAGGGGGCGGACACCGGGGAGCTGTTTTTT. It translates to CASSLPQGADTGELFF.

This clone showed up just once. The chain is built from TRBV11-2 and TRBJ1-1; a weak D match, TRBD1 (5 bases). The CDR3 has 16 residues. The V and J ends lost 2 bases and 0 bases respectively, with 13 bases between them. Germline CDR1 SGHAT, CDR2 FQNNGV. CDR3 DNA: TGTGCCAGCAGCTTACTCCGTGACAGTATGAACACTGAAGCTTTCTTT. This codes for CASSLLRDSMNTEAFF.

This clone appeared a single time. The rearrangement links TRBV9 to TRBJ1-2; 8 nucleotides align to TRBD1. This CDR3 contains 14 residues. CDR1 and CDR2 from the germline V gene are SGDLS and YYNGEE. The V segment lost 3 bases and the J segment 5 bases; nucleotides outside the gene matches: 6. CDR3 region: CASSGRTGLYGYTF. The CDR3 DNA is TGTGCCAGCAGCGGTAGGACAGGGTTGTATGGCTACACCTTC.

The rearrangement joins TRBV6-1 to TRBJ2-1; D unresolved. Trimming took 2 bases from V and 1 from J, leaving 3 bases between them. Germline values: CDR1 MNHNS, CDR2 SASEGT. The CDR3 extends over 13 amino acids. This CDR3 is CASSEQSYNEQFF. CDR3 in DNA: TGTGCCAGCAGTGAACAGTCCTACAATGAGCAGTTCTTC.

CDR3 residues: CASRGLENTEAFF. The CDR3, as DNA: TGCGCCAGCAGGGGGCTCGAGAACACTGAAGCTTTCTTT. The genes are TRBV5-1 and TRBJ1-1; maybe TRBD1 (5 bases). From germline, CDR1 is SGHRS and CDR2 YFSETQ. Between the trimmed V and J ends, which lost 5 bases and 1 base, there was a span of 9 bases. The CDR3 sequence is 13 residues long.

The rearrangement uses TRBV7-8 and TRBJ2-7; the D gene is possibly TRBD1 (6 bases). CDR1 is SGHVS, CDR2 FQNEAQ, per germline. CDR3 length: 14 amino acids. Between the trimmed V and J ends, which lost 3 bases and 7 bases, there was a span of 16 bases. The DNA of the CDR3 is TGTGCCAGCAGCTTTGGGGGCAAGGTAGGGGAGCAGTACTTC. Translating it yields CASSFGGKVGEQYF.

V and J are TRBV3-1 (or the pseudogene TRBV3-2) and TRBJ1-2, with TRBD1 identical over 11 bases. This CDR3 has 17 amino acids. In germline, CDR1 is LGHDT, CDR2 YNNKEL (reference sequence). Unmatched junction bases numbered 11, after V lost 5 bases and J lost 3 bases. The DNA for the CDR3 is TGTGCCAGCAGCTTTCGGGACAGGGGGGTATGGGACTATGGCTACACCTTC. Amino acid sequence: CASSFRDRGVWDYGYTF.

The V call is TRBV19, the J call TRBJ2-2; tentative D call: TRBD1 (6 bases). The CDR3 spans 15 residues. V was pared by 6 bases and J by 0 bases, with 11 bases between. Per germline, CDR1 LNHDA and CDR2 SQIVND (reference sequence). CDR3 protein: CASRRTDPNTGELFF. The DNA of the CDR3 is TGTGCCAGTAGACGGACAGATCCGAACACCGGGGAGCTGTTTTTT.

This clone has more than one count but fewer than ten. The V call is TRBV4-1, the J call TRBJ1-6; a possible D gene is TRBD1 (6 bases). V was cut by 4 bases and J by 7 bases, with 20 bases left in between. The CDR3 runs 17 residues. CDR1 is MGHRA, CDR2 YSYEKL, per germline. CDR3 coding DNA: TGCGCCAGCAGCCGAGAAGTCTCGGACAGTCCCAATTCACCCCTCCACTTT. It translates to CASSREVSDSPNSPLHF.

This clone was counted between two and nine times. The chain employs TRBV6-6 and TRBJ2-5; D perhaps matches TRBD1 (8 bases). Germline loops: CDR1 MNHNY, CDR2 SVGAGI (reference sequence). V gave up 6 bases and J gave up 5 bases, with 34 bases separating them. This CDR3 contains 20 residues. As DNA, the CDR3 is TGTGCCAGCAGCGGATTCAAAAGGGACAGGTGGGGGGGAAGGTTGGAGACCCAGTACTTC. Translation: CASSGFKRDRWGGRLETQYF.

This chain links TRBV10-3 with TRBJ1-2; TRBD1 aligns across 9 bases. The germline V gene encodes CDR1 ENHRY and CDR2 SYGVKD. The CDR3 spans 14 residues. With 6 bases clipped from V and 5 bases from J, the junction kept 7 bases outside the gene matches. CDR3 region: CAIRRQGVEYGYTF. CDR3 DNA sequence: TGTGCCATCAGAAGACAGGGGGTGGAGTATGGCTACACCTTC.

The J gene is TRBJ1-2, the V gene TRBV6-2 or TRBV6-3; 7 nucleotides match TRBD1. Trimming removed 2 bases from V and 0 bases from J; junction bases left unmatched: 6. The CDR3 runs to 16 residues. Per germline, CDR1 MNHEY and CDR2 SVGEGT. This CDR3 is CASSYPGQRTNYGYTF. As DNA, the CDR3 is TGTGCCAGCAGTTACCCGGGACAGCGGACTAACTATGGCTACACCTTC.

The chain links TRBV25-1 to TRBJ1-4; 7 bases fit TRBD1. The V and J ends lost 4 bases and 8 bases, in that order; junction bases with no gene match: 10. The CDR3 contains 15 residues. Germline-derived CDR1 and CDR2 are MGHDK and SYGVNS. The CDR3 region has the DNA TGTGCCAGCAGTGGACCCGGGACAGAAAGAGAAAAACTGTTTTTT. As protein: CASSGPGTEREKLFF.

The J gene is TRBJ2-7, the V gene TRBV6-5; D is possibly TRBD2 (5 bases). V was pared by 5 bases and J by 3 bases, with 8 bases between. This CDR3 contains 12 residues. CDR1 MNHEY and CDR2 SVGAGI come from the germline V gene. The CDR3 DNA follows: TGTGCCAGCAGTCGGACTGGCTACGAGCAGTACTTC. This translates into CASSRTGYEQYF.

This clone is a singleton in its sample. The chain couples TRBV4-1 to TRBJ1-5, with a possible D match to TRBD1 (6 bases). The CDR3 has 15 residues. The ends were cut back, 1 base at V and 3 bases at J, with 10 bases in the middle. Germline V gene sequence: CDR1 MGHRA, CDR2 YSYEKL. This chain's CDR3 is CASSQGAGANQPQHF. The CDR3 nucleotides are TGCGCCAGCAGCCAAGGGGCAGGGGCCAATCAGCCCCAGCATTTT.